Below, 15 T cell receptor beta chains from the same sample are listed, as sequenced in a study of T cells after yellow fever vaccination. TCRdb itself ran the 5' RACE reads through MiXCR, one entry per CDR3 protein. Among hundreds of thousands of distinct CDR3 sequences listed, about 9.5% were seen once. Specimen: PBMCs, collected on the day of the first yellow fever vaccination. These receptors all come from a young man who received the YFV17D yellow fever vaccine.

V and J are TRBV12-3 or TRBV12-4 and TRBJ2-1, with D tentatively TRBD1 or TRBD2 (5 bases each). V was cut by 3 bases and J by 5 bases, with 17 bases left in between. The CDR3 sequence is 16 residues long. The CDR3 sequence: CASSFPQWGIHNEQFF. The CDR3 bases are TGTGCCAGCAGTTTTCCCCAATGGGGGATTCACAATGAGCAGTTCTTC.

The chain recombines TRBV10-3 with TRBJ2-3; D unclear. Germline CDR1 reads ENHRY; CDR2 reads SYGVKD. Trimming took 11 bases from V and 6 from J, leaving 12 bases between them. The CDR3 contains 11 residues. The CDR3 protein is CAVSAEDTQYF. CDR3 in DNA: TGTGCCGTATCGGCTGAGGATACGCAGTATTTT.

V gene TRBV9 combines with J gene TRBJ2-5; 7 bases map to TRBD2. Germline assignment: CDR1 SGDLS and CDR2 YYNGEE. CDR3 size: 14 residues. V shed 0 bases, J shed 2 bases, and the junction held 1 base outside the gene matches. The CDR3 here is CASSVEAGQETQYF. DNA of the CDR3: TGTGCCAGCAGCGTAGAAGCGGGGCAAGAGACCCAGTACTTC.

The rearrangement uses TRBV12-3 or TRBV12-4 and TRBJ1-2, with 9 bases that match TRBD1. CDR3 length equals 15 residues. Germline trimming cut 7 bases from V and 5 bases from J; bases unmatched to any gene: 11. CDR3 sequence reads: CASTLGGTGSYGYTF. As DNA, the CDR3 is TGTGCCAGCACCCTGGGAGGGACAGGGTCGTATGGCTACACCTTC.

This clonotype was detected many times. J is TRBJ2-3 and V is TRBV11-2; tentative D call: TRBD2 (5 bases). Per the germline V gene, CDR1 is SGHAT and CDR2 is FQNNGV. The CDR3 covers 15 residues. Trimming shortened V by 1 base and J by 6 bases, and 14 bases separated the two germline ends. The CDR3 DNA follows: TGTGCCAGCAGCTTAGGCCCCGAGGGAATGGATACGCAGTATTTT. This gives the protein CASSLGPEGMDTQYF.

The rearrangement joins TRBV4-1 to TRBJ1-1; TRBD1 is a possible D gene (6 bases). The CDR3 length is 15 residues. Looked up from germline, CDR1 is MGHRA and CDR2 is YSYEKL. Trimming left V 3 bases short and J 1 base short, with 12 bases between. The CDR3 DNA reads TGCGCCAGCAGCCAGTGGGGGGGCACGAACACTGAAGCTTTCTTT. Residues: CASSQWGGTNTEAFF.

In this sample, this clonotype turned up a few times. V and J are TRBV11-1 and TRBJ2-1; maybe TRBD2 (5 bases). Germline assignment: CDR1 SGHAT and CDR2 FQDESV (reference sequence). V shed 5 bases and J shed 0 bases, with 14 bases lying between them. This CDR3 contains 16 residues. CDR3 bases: TGTGCCAGCAGCCCCGACCCGACTAACTCCTACAATGAGCAGTTCTTC. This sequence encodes CASSPDPTNSYNEQFF.

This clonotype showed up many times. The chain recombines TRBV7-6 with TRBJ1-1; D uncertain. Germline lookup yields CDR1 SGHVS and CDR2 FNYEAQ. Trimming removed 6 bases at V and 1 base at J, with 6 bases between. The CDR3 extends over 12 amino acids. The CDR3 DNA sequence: TGTGCCAGCAGGGATCCGAACACTGAAGCTTTCTTT. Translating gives CASRDPNTEAFF.

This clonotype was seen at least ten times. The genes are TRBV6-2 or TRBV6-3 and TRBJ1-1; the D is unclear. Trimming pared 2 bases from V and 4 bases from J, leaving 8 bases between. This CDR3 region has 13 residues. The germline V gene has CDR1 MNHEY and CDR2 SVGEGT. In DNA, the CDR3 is TGTGCCAGCAGTTACAGAGACGGCACTGAAGCTTTCTTT. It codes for CASSYRDGTEAFF.

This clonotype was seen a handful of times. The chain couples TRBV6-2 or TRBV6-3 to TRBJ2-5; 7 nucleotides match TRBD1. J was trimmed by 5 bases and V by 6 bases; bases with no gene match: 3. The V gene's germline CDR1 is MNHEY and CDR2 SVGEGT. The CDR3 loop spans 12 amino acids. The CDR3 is CASRDRTETQYF. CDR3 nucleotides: TGTGCCAGCAGGGACAGGACCGAGACCCAGTACTTC.

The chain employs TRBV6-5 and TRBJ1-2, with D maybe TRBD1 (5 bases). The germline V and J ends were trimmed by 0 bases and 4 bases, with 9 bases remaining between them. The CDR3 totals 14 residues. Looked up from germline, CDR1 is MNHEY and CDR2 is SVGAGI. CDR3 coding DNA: TGTGCCAGCAGTTACTCTCTGGGGGGCTATGGCTACACCTTC. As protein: CASSYSLGGYGYTF.

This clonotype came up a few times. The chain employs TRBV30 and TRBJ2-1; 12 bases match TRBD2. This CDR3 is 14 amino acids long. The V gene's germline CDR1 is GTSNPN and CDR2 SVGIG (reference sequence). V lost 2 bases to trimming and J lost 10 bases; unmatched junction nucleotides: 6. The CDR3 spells CAWSLAGGPREQFF. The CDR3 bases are TGTGCCTGGAGTCTAGCGGGGGGGCCGAGGGAGCAGTTCTTC.

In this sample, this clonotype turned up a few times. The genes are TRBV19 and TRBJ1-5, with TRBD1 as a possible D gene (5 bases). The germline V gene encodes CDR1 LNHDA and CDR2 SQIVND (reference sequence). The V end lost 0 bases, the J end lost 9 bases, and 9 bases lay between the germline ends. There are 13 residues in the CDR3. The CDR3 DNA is TGTGCCAGTAGTATAGATCTGAGGGGGCCCCAGCATTTT. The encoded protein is CASSIDLRGPQHF.

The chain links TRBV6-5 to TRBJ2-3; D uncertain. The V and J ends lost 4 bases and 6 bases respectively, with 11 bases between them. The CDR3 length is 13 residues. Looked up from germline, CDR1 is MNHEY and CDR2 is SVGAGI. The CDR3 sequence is CASSWRSWDTQYF. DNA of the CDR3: TGTGCCAGCAGTTGGCGGTCCTGGGATACGCAGTATTTT.

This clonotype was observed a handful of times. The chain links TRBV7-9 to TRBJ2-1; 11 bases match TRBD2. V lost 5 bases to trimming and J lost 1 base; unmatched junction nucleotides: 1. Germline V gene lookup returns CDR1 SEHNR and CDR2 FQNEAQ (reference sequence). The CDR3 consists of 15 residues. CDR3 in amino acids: CASSGTSGSYNEQFF. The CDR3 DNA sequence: TGTGCCAGCAGCGGGACTAGCGGTTCCTACAATGAGCAGTTCTTC.